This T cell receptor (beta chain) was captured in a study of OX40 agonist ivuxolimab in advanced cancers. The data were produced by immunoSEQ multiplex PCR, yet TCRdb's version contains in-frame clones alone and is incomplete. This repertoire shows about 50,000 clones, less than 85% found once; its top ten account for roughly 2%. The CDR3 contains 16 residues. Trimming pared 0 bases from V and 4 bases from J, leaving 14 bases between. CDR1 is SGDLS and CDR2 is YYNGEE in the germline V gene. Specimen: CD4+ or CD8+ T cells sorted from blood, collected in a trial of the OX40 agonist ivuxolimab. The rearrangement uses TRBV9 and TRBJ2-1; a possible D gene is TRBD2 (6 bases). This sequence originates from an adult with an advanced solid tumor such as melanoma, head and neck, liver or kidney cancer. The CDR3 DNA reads TGTGCCAGCAGCGTAGTGGGGGGAGTCGCTTACAATGAGCAGTTCTTC. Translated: CASSVVGGVAYNEQFF.